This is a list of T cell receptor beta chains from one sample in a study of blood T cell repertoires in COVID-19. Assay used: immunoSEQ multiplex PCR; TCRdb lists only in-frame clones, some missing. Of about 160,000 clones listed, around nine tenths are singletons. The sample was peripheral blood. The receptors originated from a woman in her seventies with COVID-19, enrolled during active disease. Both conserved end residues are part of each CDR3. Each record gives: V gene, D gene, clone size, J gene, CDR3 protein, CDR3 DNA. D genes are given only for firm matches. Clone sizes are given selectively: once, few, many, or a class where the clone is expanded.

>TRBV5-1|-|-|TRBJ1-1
CASSLSGDTEAFF
TGCGCCAGCAGCCTGTCCGGGGACACTGAAGCTTTCTTT
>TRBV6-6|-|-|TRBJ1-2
CASSYSTLYTF
TGTGCCAGCAGTTACTCGACACTCTACACCTTC
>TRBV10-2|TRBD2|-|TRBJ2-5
CASRASGGVQETQYF
TGCGCCAGCAGGGCTAGCGGGGGGGTACAAGAGACCCAGTACTTC
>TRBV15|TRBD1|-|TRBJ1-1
CATSRGVGTGRNTEAFF
TGTGCCACCAGCAGAGGGGTCGGGACAGGGAGGAACACTGAAGCTTTCTTT
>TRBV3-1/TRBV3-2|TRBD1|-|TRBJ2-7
CASSPRSPGQAHEQYF
TGTGCCAGCAGCCCCCGAAGCCCGGGACAGGCTCACGAGCAGTACTTC
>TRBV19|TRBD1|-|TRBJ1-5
CASSPGTGDSNQPQHF
TGTGCCAGTAGTCCAGGGACAGGGGATAGCAATCAGCCCCAGCATTTT
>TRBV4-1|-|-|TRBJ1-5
CASSQAGIWSNQPQHF
TGCGCCAGCAGCCAGGCAGGGATTTGGAGCAATCAGCCCCAGCATTTT
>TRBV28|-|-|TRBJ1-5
CASSFWSSDNQPQHF
TGTGCCAGCAGTTTTTGGTCGAGTGACAATCAGCCCCAGCATTTT
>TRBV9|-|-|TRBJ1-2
CASSVEGEYGYTF
TGTGCCAGCAGCGTAGAGGGGGAGTATGGCTACACCTTC
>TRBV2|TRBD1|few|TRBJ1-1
CASSVQGAPSLGEAFF
TGTGCCAGCAGTGTTCAGGGGGCGCCGTCACTGGGTGAAGCTTTCTTT
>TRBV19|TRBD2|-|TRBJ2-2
CASSIPSGGRELFF
TGTGCCAGTAGTATCCCCAGCGGGGGGAGGGAGCTGTTTTTT
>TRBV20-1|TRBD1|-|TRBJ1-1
CSASGRGQYIRTEAFF
TGCAGTGCTAGTGGAAGGGGGCAGTATATCAGGACTGAAGCTTTCTTT
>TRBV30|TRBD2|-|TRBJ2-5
CAWSAPSYRTSGGRYQETQYF
TGTGCCTGGAGCGCACCAAGCTACCGGACTAGCGGGGGGCGGTACCAAGAGACCCAGTACTTC
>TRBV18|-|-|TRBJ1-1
CASSPTLETEAFF
TGTGCCAGCTCACCAACTCTCGAGACTGAAGCTTTCTTT
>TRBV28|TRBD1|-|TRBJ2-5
CASSGQGAVRETQYF
TGTGCCAGCAGTGGACAGGGGGCAGTTCGAGAGACCCAGTACTTC
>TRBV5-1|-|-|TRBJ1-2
CASSLSGSNYGYTF
TGCGCCAGCAGCTTGTCGGGGAGTAACTATGGCTACACCTTC
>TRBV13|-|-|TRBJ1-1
CASSPYQNTEAFF
TGTGCCAGCAGCCCCTATCAAAACACTGAAGCTTTCTTT
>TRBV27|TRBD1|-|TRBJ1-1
CASSSRQGIHTEAFF
TGTGCCAGCAGTTCCCGACAGGGGATTCATACTGAAGCTTTCTTT
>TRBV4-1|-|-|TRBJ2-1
CASSQGGTVNEQFF
TGCGCCAGCAGCCAAGGGGGGACTGTCAATGAGCAGTTCTTC
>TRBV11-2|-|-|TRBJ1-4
CASSLNAGGGEKLFF
TGTGCCAGCAGCCTAAATGCGGGGGGCGGTGAAAAACTGTTTTTT
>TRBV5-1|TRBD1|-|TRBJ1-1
CASSSGQGGVTEAFF
TGCGCCAGCAGCTCAGGACAGGGGGGTGTCACTGAAGCTTTCTTT
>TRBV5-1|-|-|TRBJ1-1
CASSLQILTGNTEAFF
TGCGCCAGCAGCCTACAGATACTGACCGGGAACACTGAAGCTTTCTTT
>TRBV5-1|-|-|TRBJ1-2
CASSLGSYQNAGYTF
TGCGCCAGCAGCTTGGGTTCGTACCAGAATGCTGGCTACACCTTC
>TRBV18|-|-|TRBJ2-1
CASSPREAKSYNEQFF
TGTGCCAGCTCACCGAGGGAGGCGAAATCCTACAATGAGCAGTTCTTC
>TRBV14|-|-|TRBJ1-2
CASSLQGYYGYTF
TGTGCCAGCAGCCTACAGGGATACTATGGCTACACCTTC